This T cell receptor beta chain stems from a study of T cell changes during pregnancy in multiple sclerosis. Profiled with immunoSEQ multiplex PCR; TCRdb holds only in-frame clones, not every one. The data hold 20,000 to 25,000 clones, with more than 85% observed a single time. V lost 5 bases and J 4 bases, leaving 19 bases between the germline ends. CDR3 size: 16 residues. CDR1 is SEHNR and CDR2 is FQNEAQ in the germline V gene (reference sequence). This clonotype was sampled from a female donor with multiple sclerosis, enrolled in a pregnancy study. The sample consisted of CD8+ T cells from peripheral blood mononuclear cells, taken after pregnancy. This sequence joins TRBV7-9 and TRBJ2-3, with a tentative D call TRBD2 (5 bases). The CDR3 loop reads CASSLLGGPEPDTQYF. CDR3 in DNA: TGTGCCAGCAGCCTCTTAGGAGGTCCGGAACCAGATACGCAGTATTTT.